One sample yielded the 32 T cell receptor beta chains listed below, sequenced in a study of blood T cell repertoires in COVID-19. Generated by immunoSEQ multiplex PCR, the TCRdb table keeps only in-frame clones and is missing some. Altogether a few hundred thousand clones are present, about nine tenths being singletons, with the ten largest covering 0.85% to 0.95%. Material for sequencing was peripheral blood. These receptors were taken from a woman aged 40 to 50 who had recovered from COVID-19.

CDR3 in DNA: TGTGCCAGCAGCCCTTCTCCGGGACTAGCGGTCATGAGCTCCTACAATGAGCAGTTCTTC. Its translation is CASSPSPGLAVMSSYNEQFF. V and J are TRBV13 and TRBJ2-1; 11 bases agree with TRBD2. J was trimmed by 0 bases and V by 5 bases; bases with no gene match: 15. The germline gives CDR1 PRHDT, CDR2 FYEKMQ (reference sequence). This CDR3 has 20 amino acids.

This clone was seen once. The chain couples TRBV23-1 to TRBJ2-1; 9 bases map to TRBD2. TRBV23-1 is given ORF status, its function remaining uncertain. The J segment lost 3 bases and the V segment lost 2 bases, leaving 11 bases of the junction unmatched. CDR3 length: 18 amino acids. CDR3: CASSQTGRGLANYNEQFF. In DNA, the CDR3 is TGCGCCAGCAGTCAAACGGGAAGGGGACTAGCAAACTACAATGAGCAGTTCTTC.

J is TRBJ1-2 and V is TRBV30; D is ambiguous. This CDR3 contains 11 residues. Trimming pared 5 bases from V and 4 bases from J, leaving 8 bases between. The V gene's germline CDR1 is GTSNPN and CDR2 SVGIG (reference sequence). The CDR3 bases are TGTGCCTGGGGGGAGGGCTATGGCTACACCTTC. Its translation is CAWGEGYGYTF.

The rearrangement uses TRBV6-5 and TRBJ1-2, with TRBD1 matching over 7 bases. The J segment lost 4 bases and the V segment lost 2 bases, leaving 4 bases of the junction unmatched. CDR3 length: 14 amino acids. Per the germline V gene, CDR1 is MNHEY and CDR2 is SVGAGI. Here the CDR3 DNA reads TGTGCCAGCAGTTACGACAGGGCCACCTATGGCTACACCTTC. Translated, it gives CASSYDRATYGYTF.

This chain connects TRBV5-1 to TRBJ1-1; D is unclear. The CDR3 runs 15 residues. The V end lost 3 bases, the J end lost 0 bases, and 12 bases lay between the germline ends. Germline V gene lookup returns CDR1 SGHRS and CDR2 YFSETQ. The CDR3 protein is CASSSSAGVNTEAFF. The DNA of the CDR3 is TGCGCCAGCAGCTCCTCAGCGGGCGTGAACACTGAAGCTTTCTTT.

J is TRBJ2-1 and V is TRBV27, with 7 positions matching TRBD1. Germline values: CDR1 MNHEY, CDR2 SMNVEV (reference sequence). Trimming at V came to 0 bases and at J to 5 bases, leaving 1 base not matched to a gene. This CDR3 is built from 14 residues. In nucleotides, the CDR3 is TGTGCCAGCAGTTTATCAGGGACAGACAATGAGCAGTTCTTC. It yields the protein CASSLSGTDNEQFF.

The genes are TRBV27 and TRBJ2-3, with 10 bases that match TRBD1. The CDR3 has 14 residues. Germline loops: CDR1 MNHEY, CDR2 SMNVEV (reference sequence). The V segment lost 10 bases and the J segment 0 bases; nucleotides outside the gene matches: 4. This CDR3 reads CATWGQGSTDTQYF. DNA of the CDR3: TGTGCCACCTGGGGACAGGGGAGCACAGATACGCAGTATTTT.

The DNA for the CDR3 is TGCGCCAGCAGCCCTATCGAGACAGGGGTTTACGAGCAGTACTTC. Translation gives CASSPIETGVYEQYF. The chain joins TRBV5-1 to TRBJ2-7; 8 positions agree with TRBD1. V trimming: 4 bases; J trimming: 4 bases; junction bases outside the gene matches: 10. Germline CDR1 is SGHRS and CDR2 is YFSETQ. The CDR3 has 15 amino acids.

This chain joins TRBV10-3 and TRBJ2-1, with 7 positions matching TRBD1. J gave up 7 bases and V 0 bases, and 0 bases lay outside the gene matches. Germline CDR1 is ENHRY and CDR2 is SYGVKD. This CDR3 has 13 residues. The chain's CDR3 is CAISESTGNEQFF. In DNA form, the CDR3 reads TGTGCCATCAGTGAGTCGACAGGGAATGAGCAGTTCTTC.

The chain carries TRBV25-1 and TRBJ1-2; D might be TRBD1 (6 bases). The V gene's germline CDR1 is MGHDK and CDR2 SYGVNS. V was shortened by 6 bases and J by 8 bases, with 16 bases between the two germline ends. The CDR3 is 13 amino acids. CDR3 residues: CASRNNRVTGYTF. CDR3 sequence (DNA): TGTGCCAGCAGGAACAACAGGGTAACCGGCTACACCTTC.

The rearrangement uses TRBV2 and TRBJ2-3; possible D gene TRBD2, 5 bases. CDR1 is SNHLY and CDR2 is FYNNEI in the germline V gene. This CDR3 is 14 amino acids long. V was trimmed by 10 bases and J by 3 bases, leaving 17 bases between them. CDR3 DNA: TGTGCCACCCACCAGGCGGGTTGGACAGATACGCAGTATTTT. This codes for CATHQAGWTDTQYF.

The rearrangement joins TRBV5-1 to TRBJ1-5; D possibly corresponds to TRBD1 (5 bases). Trimming shortened V by 4 bases and J by 3 bases, and 14 bases separated the two germline ends. CDR3 length equals 15 residues. CDR1 and CDR2 from the germline V gene are SGHRS and YFSETQ. The CDR3 sequence is CASSPGGGTNQPQHF. The CDR3 DNA reads as TGCGCCAGCAGCCCGGGTGGCGGGACCAATCAGCCCCAGCATTTT. The full variable domain, with the rest looked up from reference TRBV5-1 and TRBJ1-5, is KAGVTQTPRYLIKTRGQQVTLSCSPISGHRSVSWYQQTPGQGLQFLFEYFSETQRNKGNFPGRFSGRQFSNSRSEMNVSTLELGDSALYLCASSPGGGTNQPQHFGDGTRLSIL.

The V gene is TRBV7-3, the J gene TRBJ2-2; no clear D gene. V dropped 7 bases and J dropped 3 bases, with 12 bases sitting between them. CDR3 length equals 14 residues. The germline CDR1 and CDR2 sequences are SGHTA and FQGTGA. CDR3 amino acids: CASTNSTHTGELFF. CDR3 sequence (DNA): TGTGCCAGCACCAACAGCACGCACACCGGGGAGCTGTTTTTT.

The V call is TRBV6-5, the J call TRBJ1-2, with 8 bases that match TRBD1. V lost 7 bases and J lost 7; bases outside the gene matches: 5. The germline V gene has CDR1 MNHEY and CDR2 SVGAGI. This CDR3 region has 12 residues. The DNA of the CDR3 is TGTGCCAGCAAAGACAGGGGAGGTGGCTACACCTTC. It codes for CASKDRGGGYTF.

DNA of the CDR3: TGCAGCGTTGAAGAAATGGACATCCAAGAGACCCAGTACTTC. This translates into CSVEEMDIQETQYF. The chain has TRBV29-1 and TRBJ2-5, with a tentative D call TRBD1 (5 bases). The CDR3 runs 14 residues. Between the trimmed V and J ends, which lost 0 bases and 1 base, there was a span of 9 bases. In germline, CDR1 is SQVTM, CDR2 ANQGSEA.

The gene calls are TRBV3-1 (or the pseudogene TRBV3-2) and TRBJ2-7; unclear D gene. Trimming cost V 1 base and J 4 bases, with 14 bases left between them. CDR3 length: 15 residues. Germline V gene lookup returns CDR1 LGHDT and CDR2 YNNKEL (reference sequence). The CDR3 region has the DNA TGTGCCAGCAGCCAAGGTACTTGGTTGGTTTACGAGCAGTACTTC. It yields the protein CASSQGTWLVYEQYF.

V usage is TRBV15 and J usage is TRBJ1-6, with D perhaps TRBD1 (6 bases). CDR1 LNHNV and CDR2 YYDKDF come from the germline V gene (reference sequence). The length of the CDR3 is 15 residues. Trimming took 0 bases from V and 7 from J, leaving 10 bases between them. CDR3 nucleotides: TGTGCCACCAGCAGAGAGTACCAGGGGAATTCACCCCTCCACTTT. Translation: CATSREYQGNSPLHF.

The genes are TRBV5-1 and TRBJ2-3; D is perhaps TRBD1 (6 bases). CDR1 SGHRS and CDR2 YFSETQ come from the germline V gene. Deletions cut 3 bases from V and 3 bases from J, with 11 bases between. The CDR3 has 14 amino acids. For the CDR3, the DNA is TGCGCCAGCAGCTCGAGGGGGTGGACAGATACGCAGTATTTT. It translates to CASSSRGWTDTQYF.

The chain uses TRBV7-2 and TRBJ1-4, with 10 positions matching TRBD1. V gave up 5 bases and J gave up 10 bases; unmatched junction bases: 10. CDR3 length: 15 residues. Looked up from germline, CDR1 is SGHTA and CDR2 is FQGNSA. The CDR3 loop is CASSLQGQGFGKLFF. CDR3 in DNA: TGTGCCAGCAGCCTACAGGGACAGGGGTTCGGAAAACTGTTTTTT.

The chain has TRBV14 and TRBJ1-6; D unresolved. Looked up from germline, CDR1 is SGHDN and CDR2 is FVKESK. V gave up 1 base and J gave up 9 bases, with 13 bases separating them. CDR3 length: 15 residues. CDR3 nucleotide sequence: TGTGCCAGCAGCCAAGGGCCGGGATGGGGTTCACCCCTCCACTTT. Amino acids: CASSQGPGWGSPLHF.

The chain links TRBV5-1 to TRBJ2-3; D possibly corresponds to TRBD1 (6 bases). V shed 4 bases and J shed 5 bases, with 11 bases lying between them. From germline, CDR1 is SGHRS and CDR2 YFSETQ. This CDR3 is built from 13 residues. CDR3 region: CASSTTGKDTQYF. CDR3 DNA sequence: TGCGCCAGCAGCACCACAGGGAAAGATACGCAGTATTTT.

The chain is built from TRBV7-2 and TRBJ2-1; D possibly corresponds to TRBD1 (5 bases). V was cut by 2 bases and J by 0 bases, with 11 bases left in between. The CDR3 covers 16 residues. CDR1 and CDR2 from the germline V gene are SGHTA and FQGNSA. Here the CDR3 reads CASSLFQGGSYNEQFF. The CDR3 region has the DNA TGTGCCAGCAGCTTATTTCAGGGCGGCTCCTACAATGAGCAGTTCTTC. Together with reference TRBV7-2 and TRBJ2-1, the CDR3 gives the full variable domain: GAGVSQSPSNKVTEKGKDVELRCDPISGHTALYWYRQSLGQGLEFLIYFQGNSAPDKSGLPSDRFSAERTGGSVSTLTIQRTQQEDSAVYLCASSLFQGGSYNEQFFGPGTRLTVL.

The genes are TRBV12-5 and TRBJ2-2, with 7 bases fitting TRBD2. V lost 7 bases, J lost 5 bases, and 4 bases stayed unmatched. The CDR3 sequence is 13 residues long. Germline CDR1 is LGHNT and CDR2 is FRNRAP. CDR3: CASAWGGTGELFF. The CDR3 DNA reads as TGTGCTAGTGCCTGGGGGGGGACCGGGGAGCTGTTTTTT.

The V and J genes are TRBV6-4 and TRBJ2-5; D call uncertain. The germline V and J ends were trimmed by 6 bases and 1 base, with 12 bases remaining between them. CDR1 and CDR2 (germline): MRHNA, SNTAGT. CDR3 length: 14 residues. As DNA, the CDR3 is TGTGCCAGCAGCCTAAGAGGCTCCCAAGAGACCCAGTACTTC. Translating gives CASSLRGSQETQYF.

The genes are TRBV3-1 (or the pseudogene TRBV3-2) and TRBJ2-1; 9 bases match TRBD2. Germline CDR1 is LGHDT and CDR2 is YNNKEL (reference sequence). With V trimmed by 6 bases and J by 6 bases, 9 bases remained unmatched. The CDR3 length is 15 residues. The CDR3 reads CASRVAGAPSNEQFF. CDR3 bases: TGTGCCAGCAGGGTAGCGGGAGCCCCGTCCAATGAGCAGTTCTTC.

V is TRBV30 and J is TRBJ1-5; no clear D. V lost 3 bases, J lost 6 bases, and 9 bases lay in between. CDR1 is GTSNPN and CDR2 is SVGIG in the germline V gene (reference sequence). The length of the CDR3 is 12 residues. The CDR3 sequence is CAWSEGGQPQHF. The CDR3, as DNA: TGTGCCTGGAGCGAAGGAGGTCAGCCCCAGCATTTT. Together with reference TRBV30 and TRBJ1-5, the CDR3 gives the full variable domain: SQTIHQWPATLVQPVGSPLSLECTVEGTSNPNLYWYRQAAGRGLQLLFYSVGIGQISSEVPQNLSASRPQDRQFILSSKKLLLSDSGFYLCAWSEGGQPQHFGDGTRLSIL.

This clone has just a few counts. The chain is built from TRBV7-6 and TRBJ2-7; tentative D call: TRBD2 (5 bases). Trimming stripped 5 bases from V and 4 bases from J, with 18 bases between. The V gene's germline CDR1 is SGHVS and CDR2 FNYEAQ. The CDR3 totals 15 residues. The CDR3 DNA follows: TGTGCCAGCAGCGCCCAACTAGGAGCAGAGTACGAGCAGTACTTC. It encodes CASSAQLGAEYEQYF.

This chain links TRBV30 with TRBJ2-1; 9 bases align to TRBD2. The CDR3 totals 15 residues. CDR1 and CDR2 from the germline V gene are GTSNPN and SVGIG (reference sequence). The ends lost 0 bases at V and 4 bases at J; junction bases unmatched: 4. The CDR3 here is CAWSVWLAGYNEQFF. In DNA, the CDR3 is TGTGCCTGGAGTGTATGGCTAGCGGGATACAATGAGCAGTTCTTC.

In this sample, this clone turned up once. The chain recombines TRBV7-2 with TRBJ2-1; possible D gene TRBD2, 6 bases. Germline lookup yields CDR1 SGHTA and CDR2 FQGNSA. V gave up 5 bases and J gave up 6 bases, with 20 bases separating them. The CDR3 spans 16 residues. DNA for the CDR3: TGTGCCAGCAGCGATGCCTTGGACTATGGTCGCAATGAGCAGTTCTTC. It encodes CASSDALDYGRNEQFF.

This clone was seen just once. CDR3 nucleotides: TGTGCCTGGAGGAGGGCGGAGCTACCCTACAATGAGCAGTTCTTC. The encoded protein is CAWRRAELPYNEQFF. The chain couples TRBV30 to TRBJ2-1, with D possibly matching TRBD2 (5 bases). The CDR3 extends over 15 amino acids. The V and J ends lost 3 bases and 2 bases respectively, with 14 bases between them. In germline, CDR1 is GTSNPN, CDR2 SVGIG (reference sequence).

In nucleotides, the CDR3 is TGTGCCAGCAGCTCCCGGGACAGCTACGAGCAGTACTTC. The encoded protein is CASSSRDSYEQYF. The chain links TRBV7-6 to TRBJ2-7; 7 nucleotides agree with TRBD1. The CDR3 spans 13 residues. V lost 4 bases and J lost 3; bases outside the gene matches: 3. Germline V CDR1 and CDR2: SGHVS, FNYEAQ.

The rearrangement links TRBV7-3 to TRBJ1-1; the D gene is possibly TRBD1 (6 bases). The CDR3 length is 14 residues. V was shortened by 4 bases and J by 3 bases, with 12 bases between the two germline ends. Germline loops: CDR1 SGHTA, CDR2 FQGTGA. As DNA, the CDR3 is TGTGCCAGCAGCTCCAGGGGTCGGGACACTGAAGCTTTCTTT. This sequence encodes CASSSRGRDTEAFF. Looking up the rest from reference TRBV7-3 and TRBJ1-1 gives the full variable domain: GAGVSQTPSNKVTEKGKYVELRCDPISGHTALYWYRQSLGQGPEFLIYFQGTGAADDSGLPNDRFFAVRPEGSVSTLKIQRTERGDSAVYLCASSSRGRDTEAFFGQGTRLTVV.